The 32 T cell receptor beta chains in this list originate from one sample, sequenced in a study of CD8 T cells in ankylosing spondylitis. Points from the study as a whole: The study identified a TCR beta motif of eight highly homologous variants that appeared characteristic of ankylosing spondylitis blood.

No antigen has been assigned to these receptors. MiXCR, applied by TCRdb to the 5' RACE reads, yields one record per CDR3 protein. The repertoire holds about 390,000 distinct CDR3 sequences, with around 22% as singletons. Sequencing was performed on blood, either unsorted or a sorted T cell fraction (not recorded which). The receptors derive from a male donor with ankylosing spondylitis.

The rearrangement links TRBV6-1 to TRBJ2-5; D might be TRBD2 (6 bases). Germline CDR1 is MNHNS and CDR2 is SASEGT. The CDR3 length is 14 residues. V was pared by 5 bases and J by 5 bases, with 15 bases between. Written as DNA, the CDR3 is TGTGCCAGCAGTCTCCGGACGGCGGGGGAGACCCAGTACTTC. It specifies CASSLRTAGETQYF.

This chain links TRBV5-4 with TRBJ2-1; 7 positions match TRBD1. This CDR3 region has 13 residues. Germline CDR1 SGHNT, CDR2 YYREEE (reference sequence). V shed 4 bases, J shed 8 bases, and the junction held 6 bases outside the gene matches. The CDR3 sequence: CASSRTGVDEQFF. DNA for the CDR3: TGTGCCAGCAGCAGGACAGGCGTCGATGAGCAGTTCTTC.

The genes are TRBV4-1 and TRBJ2-1; D perhaps matches TRBD2 (5 bases). Germline V gives CDR1 MGHRA, CDR2 YSYEKL. CDR3 length equals 13 residues. V was cut by 0 bases and J by 10 bases, with 10 bases left in between. The DNA for the CDR3 is TGCGCCAGCAGCCAAGAAACTAGGCGGGAGCAGTTCTTC. Residues: CASSQETRREQFF.

V usage is TRBV20-1 and J usage is TRBJ2-6, with D tentatively TRBD1 (6 bases). CDR1 and CDR2 (germline): DFQATT, SNEGSKA (reference sequence). Trimming removed 3 bases from V and 2 bases from J, with 8 bases in between. The CDR3 runs 14 residues. The chain's CDR3 is CSARGAPGANVLTF. CDR3 coding DNA: TGCAGTGCTAGGGGGGCGCCTGGGGCCAACGTCCTGACTTTC.

This clonotype was observed a few times. The chain links TRBV15 to TRBJ2-1; no reliable D call. V was cut by 0 bases and J by 5 bases, with 8 bases left in between. There are 14 residues in the CDR3. Per the germline V gene, CDR1 is LNHNV and CDR2 is YYDKDF (reference sequence). This CDR3 reads CATSREGRNNEQFF. The CDR3 DNA sequence: TGTGCCACCAGCAGAGAAGGACGGAACAATGAGCAGTTCTTC.

This sequence joins TRBV27 and TRBJ2-2; D might be TRBD2 (6 bases). The V gene lost 2 bases and the J gene lost 1 base, with 11 bases spanning the gap. The germline V gene encodes CDR1 MNHEY and CDR2 SMNVEV (reference sequence). This CDR3 has 16 residues. The CDR3 DNA sequence: TGTGCCAGCAGTTTAGGGACTCGGGGGAACACCGGGGAGCTGTTTTTT. Translated, it gives CASSLGTRGNTGELFF.

This chain uses TRBV5-1 with TRBJ2-7; D is possibly TRBD1 (6 bases). The V gene lost 1 base and the J gene lost 6 bases, with 17 bases spanning the gap. Per germline, CDR1 SGHRS and CDR2 YFSETQ. The CDR3 sequence is 15 residues long. CDR3 protein: CASSLSGTNPGEQYF. Written as DNA, the CDR3 is TGCGCCAGCAGCTTGTCGGGGACAAATCCGGGCGAGCAGTACTTC.

This clonotype has just a few counts. The gene calls are TRBV5-1 and TRBJ2-5; 10 bases fit TRBD2. The germline V gene encodes CDR1 SGHRS and CDR2 YFSETQ. V lost 2 bases and J lost 3; bases outside the gene matches: 10. This CDR3 has 17 residues. CDR3 loop: CASSFDRAGGIEETQYF. CDR3 DNA: TGCGCCAGCAGCTTTGACCGAGCGGGGGGGATAGAAGAGACCCAGTACTTC.

The chain combines TRBV28 with TRBJ2-3; 11 nucleotides line up with TRBD1. The V gene end was trimmed by 6 bases and the J gene end by 4 bases; junction bases not matched to a gene: 6. This CDR3 is built from 15 residues. Germline lookup yields CDR1 MDHEN and CDR2 SYDVKM. The CDR3 sequence is CASSLGQGAADTQYF. The CDR3, as DNA: TGTGCCAGCAGCTTAGGACAGGGGGCCGCAGATACGCAGTATTTT.

J is TRBJ2-5 and V is TRBV15; 7 bases align to TRBD2. V shed 4 bases, J shed 7 bases, and the junction held 9 bases outside the gene matches. CDR3 length: 14 amino acids. Looked up from germline, CDR1 is LNHNV and CDR2 is YYDKDF (reference sequence). In DNA form, the CDR3 reads TGTGCCACCAGCACGCGGGAGATGTTCGGGACCCAGTACTTC. Residues: CATSTREMFGTQYF.

This clonotype has a handful of counts. The chain combines TRBV9 with TRBJ2-2, with D hard to call. The CDR3 is 14 amino acids. Trimming pared 4 bases from V and 4 bases from J, leaving 11 bases between. Germline assignment: CDR1 SGDLS and CDR2 YYNGEE. In DNA, the CDR3 is TGTGCCAGCAGCCTCGATCTTGGCACCGGGGAGCTGTTTTTT. It yields the protein CASSLDLGTGELFF. Using reference TRBV9 and TRBJ2-2 for the parts outside the CDR3, the full variable domain is DSGVTQTPKHLITATGQRVTLRCSPRSGDLSVYWYQQSLDQGLQFLIQYYNGEERAKGNILERFSAQQFPDLHSELNLSSLELGDSALYFCASSLDLGTGELFFGEGSRLTVL.

This sequence joins TRBV18 and TRBJ2-1; TRBD2 matches 11 bases. V shed 3 bases, J shed 2 bases, and the junction held 3 bases outside the gene matches. Germline V lookup: CDR1 KGHSH, CDR2 LQKENI. CDR3 length equals 16 residues. CDR3: CASSPYSGRAYNEQFF. In nucleotides, the CDR3 is TGTGCCAGCTCACCGTATAGCGGGAGGGCCTACAATGAGCAGTTCTTC.

This clonotype was detected only a few times. This chain uses TRBV20-1 with TRBJ1-1; D call uncertain. The length of the CDR3 is 12 residues. CDR1 DFQATT and CDR2 SNEGSKA come from the germline V gene (reference sequence). Deletions cut 4 bases from V and 1 base from J, with 7 bases between. The CDR3 DNA reads as TGCAGTGCTAAGAAGGGGAACACTGAAGCTTTCTTT. It translates to CSAKKGNTEAFF.

The CDR3 loop is CASSVAGIYNEQFF. The CDR3 DNA reads TGCGCCAGCAGTGTGGCAGGAATATACAATGAGCAGTTCTTC. V gene TRBV10-1 combines with J gene TRBJ2-1; D not resolved. The CDR3 sequence is 14 residues long. The V gene's germline CDR1 is WNHNN and CDR2 SYGVQD (reference sequence). V shed 4 bases and J shed 4 bases, with 11 bases lying between them.

This chain links TRBV20-1 with TRBJ1-1; D call uncertain. Germline loops: CDR1 DFQATT, CDR2 SNEGSKA (reference sequence). CDR3 length: 12 residues. The germline V and J ends were trimmed by 8 bases and 4 bases, with 14 bases remaining between them. CDR3 DNA sequence: TGCAGTCCCAAATCGGGCGTCACTGAAGCTTTCTTT. It translates to CSPKSGVTEAFF.

This clonotype has ten or more counts. This chain connects TRBV6-2 or TRBV6-3 to TRBJ2-7; no clear D. This CDR3 is built from 12 residues. Germline CDR1 reads MNHEY; CDR2 reads SVGEGT. V lost 6 bases, J lost 3 bases, and 9 bases lay in between. CDR3 sequence reads: CASSTNGYEQYF. CDR3 DNA: TGTGCCAGCAGCACGAACGGCTACGAGCAGTACTTC.

Of note for this clonotype: Relative to the germline gene, one junction end is altered; a read error may explain this. The chain links TRBV20-1 to TRBJ1-4, with 9 bases fitting TRBD1. Germline V gene sequence: CDR1 DFQATT, CDR2 SNEGSKA (reference sequence). CDR3 length: 14 residues. The CDR3 coding sequence is TGCAGTGCTAAACCGGGACAGGGTAATGAAATACTGTTTTTT. Translation gives CSAKPGQGNEILFF.

The chain couples TRBV5-1 to TRBJ2-5, with unresolved D. The germline V gene encodes CDR1 SGHRS and CDR2 YFSETQ. The CDR3 totals 13 residues. V was clipped by 0 bases and J by 5 bases, with 8 bases between them. The CDR3 region has the DNA TGCGCCAGCAGCTTGGTGGTGGTGGAGACCCAGTACTTC. Translation gives CASSLVVVETQYF.

The J gene is TRBJ2-7, the V gene TRBV20-1, with D hard to call. This CDR3 has 13 amino acids. Trimming left V 6 bases short and J 2 bases short, with 14 bases between. Germline V gene sequence: CDR1 DFQATT, CDR2 SNEGSKA (reference sequence). CDR3 in amino acids: CSAQGISAYEQYF. Here the CDR3 DNA reads TGCAGTGCCCAAGGCATTTCGGCCTACGAGCAGTACTTC.

Many counts were recorded for this clonotype. The rearrangement uses TRBV5-1 and TRBJ1-1; TRBD1 is a possible D gene (5 bases). This CDR3 is built from 13 residues. Germline V gene data show CDR1 as SGHRS and CDR2 as YFSETQ. V shed 3 bases and J shed 11 bases, with 17 bases lying between them. CDR3 in amino acids: CASSSYQGAGAFF. The DNA of the CDR3 is TGCGCCAGCAGCTCCTACCAGGGAGCTGGTGCTTTCTTT.

The chain links TRBV15 to TRBJ2-5, with D tentatively TRBD1 (6 bases). CDR1 and CDR2 from the germline V gene are LNHNV and YYDKDF (reference sequence). The CDR3 has 15 amino acids. V dropped 1 base and J dropped 5 bases, with 14 bases sitting between them. The CDR3 DNA reads TGTGCCACCAGCAGAGGTGATCAGGGGTTGGAGACCCAGTACTTC. Its protein is CATSRGDQGLETQYF.

The rearrangement uses TRBV18 and TRBJ2-1; D ambiguous. In germline, CDR1 is KGHSH, CDR2 LQKENI. The germline V and J ends were trimmed by 2 bases and 6 bases, with 8 bases remaining between them. This CDR3 spans 13 amino acids. The DNA of the CDR3 is TGTGCCAGCTCACCATCCTGGGGCAATGAGCAGTTCTTC. Protein product: CASSPSWGNEQFF.

The sample holds a few counts of this clonotype. The chain is built from TRBV20-1 and TRBJ2-3, with 9 bases matching TRBD2. The germline V gene has CDR1 DFQATT and CDR2 SNEGSKA (reference sequence). The CDR3 has 16 amino acids. V shed 5 bases and J 6 bases; nucleotides not matched to a gene: 15. The CDR3 coding sequence is TGCAGTGCTGTGGTCCCAGGGACTAGCTTTATGGATACGCAGTATTTT. Its translation: CSAVVPGTSFMDTQYF.

The chain employs TRBV7-2 and TRBJ1-2; D not resolved. V lost 0 bases, J lost 4 bases, and 9 bases lay in between. Germline CDR1 SGHTA, CDR2 FQGNSA. CDR3 length: 14 residues. CDR3 protein: CASSLARDAYGYTF. The DNA for the CDR3 is TGTGCCAGCAGCTTAGCTCGGGATGCCTATGGCTACACCTTC.

This clonotype was detected a few times. The chain links TRBV18 to TRBJ1-6, with 7 positions matching TRBD1. The CDR3 covers 16 residues. Germline loops: CDR1 KGHSH, CDR2 LQKENI. Germline trimming cut 5 bases from V and 5 bases from J; bases unmatched to any gene: 9. The DNA for the CDR3 is TGTGCCAGCTCATGGGGGACAGATGAGAATAATTCACCCCTCCACTTT. Amino acid sequence: CASSWGTDENNSPLHF.

The chain has TRBV11-3 and TRBJ2-5; 11 bases are a match to TRBD2. This CDR3 contains 17 residues. Germline CDR1 SGHNT, CDR2 YENEEA. With 5 bases clipped from V and 2 bases from J, the junction kept 10 bases outside the gene matches. The CDR3 spells CASSPSRLAGLQETQYF. The CDR3 DNA sequence: TGTGCCAGCAGCCCCTCACGACTAGCGGGATTGCAAGAGACCCAGTACTTC.

The rearrangement uses TRBV12-3 or TRBV12-4 and TRBJ1-6; 7 bases agree with TRBD1. The CDR3 contains 19 residues. V trimming: 2 bases; J trimming: 0 bases; junction bases outside the gene matches: 10. In DNA form, the CDR3 reads TGTGCCAGCAGTTTAAGGAGGGGACAGACGAGCTCCTATAATTCACCCCTCCACTTT. Translating gives CASSLRRGQTSSYNSPLHF.

The J gene is TRBJ2-2, the V gene TRBV2; 7 bases agree with TRBD2. Germline trimming cut 6 bases from V and 7 bases from J; bases unmatched to any gene: 8. CDR1 and CDR2 (germline): SNHLY, FYNNEI. The CDR3 totals 14 residues. The CDR3 is CASRAPGGIGELFF. The CDR3 DNA sequence: TGTGCCAGCAGGGCGCCGGGAGGTATCGGGGAGCTGTTTTTT. Full variable domain (rest looked up from reference TRBV2 and TRBJ2-2): EPEVTQTPSHQVTQMGQEVILRCVPISNHLYFYWYRQILGQKVEFLVSFYNNEISEKSEIFDDQFSVERPDGSNFTLKIRSTKLEDSAMYFCASRAPGGIGELFFGEGSRLTVL.

The J gene is TRBJ1-1, the V gene TRBV12-3 or TRBV12-4, with 8 nucleotides matching TRBD1. The CDR3 loop spans 14 amino acids. DNA for the CDR3: TGTGCTACTCTCCGGGACAGGCCGAACACTGAAGCTTTCTTT. This codes for CATLRDRPNTEAFF.

The V call is TRBV28, the J call TRBJ2-7, with D perhaps matching TRBD1 (5 bases). Germline V gene data show CDR1 as MDHEN and CDR2 as SYDVKM. Trimming pared 8 bases from V and 4 bases from J, leaving 15 bases between. The CDR3 runs 13 residues. The CDR3 here is CASYEAGSYEQYF. CDR3 DNA: TGTGCCAGCTACGAGGCAGGGTCGTACGAGCAGTACTTC.

This clonotype was observed a handful of times. The genes are TRBV14 and TRBJ2-1; D perhaps matches TRBD2 (5 bases). Per germline, CDR1 SGHDN and CDR2 FVKESK. The V end lost 3 bases, the J end lost 10 bases, and 13 bases lay between the germline ends. The CDR3 runs 13 residues. CDR3 amino acids: CASSQGPRREQFF. CDR3 bases: TGTGCCAGCAGCCAGGGCCCTCGGAGGGAGCAGTTCTTC.

The CDR3 sequence is CASSEIAGGLSEQFF. In DNA, the CDR3 is TGTGCCAGCAGTGAAATAGCGGGAGGGCTGAGTGAGCAGTTCTTC. V and J are TRBV2 and TRBJ2-1, with TRBD2 matching 11 bases. The junction had 6 bases not matched to a gene; V was cut back by 2 bases and J by 9 bases. CDR3 length equals 15 residues. Germline V lookup: CDR1 SNHLY, CDR2 FYNNEI.